This T cell receptor beta chain was recovered during a study of low-dose radiotherapy and immunotherapy resistance in tumors. Looking at the study overall: Nivolumab was given to patients as a 240 mg flat dose every two weeks, and ipilimumab at 1 mg/kg every six weeks. Both were delivered intravenously. Daily intake of oral aspirin 300 mg by patients lasted four cycles and began on cycle 1 day 1.

V lost 5 bases, J lost 4 bases, and 4 bases stayed unmatched. The germline gives CDR1 SGHTA, CDR2 FQGNSA. The CDR3 sequence is 15 residues long. With TRAV- and TRBV-specific primers, first-strand cDNA was made, covering the alpha and beta chains. TCR amplification involved around 22 PCR cycles with a constant-region primer and V-primer adapter. mRNA that had been isolated underwent amplification through in vitro transcription. TCRdb used MiXCR to reprocess the reads, holding one entry per CDR3 protein. The profile shows about 12,000 distinct CDR3 sequences, 76% of them singletons. The chain uses TRBV7-2 and TRBJ2-1; 11 bases fit TRBD2. The clonotype originates from a human donor with advanced metastatic prostate, ovarian, gallbladder or colorectal cancer (not recorded which). This table probably holds off-target reads from a library built for another chain. The CDR3 nucleotides read TGTGCCAGCAGCACGACTAGCGGGACTTACAATGAGCAGTTCTTC. Its translation is CASSTTSGTYNEQFF.